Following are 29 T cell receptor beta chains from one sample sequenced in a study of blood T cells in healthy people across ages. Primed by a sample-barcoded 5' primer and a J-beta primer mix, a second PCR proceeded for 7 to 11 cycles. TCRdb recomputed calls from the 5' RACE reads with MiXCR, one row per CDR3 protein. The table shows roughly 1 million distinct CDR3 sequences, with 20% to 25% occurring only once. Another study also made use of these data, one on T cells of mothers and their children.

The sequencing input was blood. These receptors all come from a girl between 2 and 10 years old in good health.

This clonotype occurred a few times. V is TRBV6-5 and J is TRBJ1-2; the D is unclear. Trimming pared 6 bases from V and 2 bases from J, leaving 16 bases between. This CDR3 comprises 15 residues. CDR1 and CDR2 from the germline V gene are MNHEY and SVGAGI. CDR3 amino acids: CASSPILGKNYGYTF. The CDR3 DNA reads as TGTGCCAGCAGCCCAATTCTAGGGAAAAACTATGGCTACACCTTC.

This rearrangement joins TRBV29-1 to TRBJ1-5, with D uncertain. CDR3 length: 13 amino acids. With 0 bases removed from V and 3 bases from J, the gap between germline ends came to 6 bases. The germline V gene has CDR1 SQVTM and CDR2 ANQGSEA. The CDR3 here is CSVEEALNQPQHF. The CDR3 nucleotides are TGCAGCGTTGAAGAGGCCCTCAATCAGCCCCAGCATTTT.

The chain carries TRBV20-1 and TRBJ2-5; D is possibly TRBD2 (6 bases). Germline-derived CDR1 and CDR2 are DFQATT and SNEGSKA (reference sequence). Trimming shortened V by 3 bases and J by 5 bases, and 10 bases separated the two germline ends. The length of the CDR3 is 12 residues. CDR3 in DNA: TGCAGTGCTAGGGCGGGGAGGGAGACCCAGTACTTC. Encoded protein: CSARAGRETQYF.

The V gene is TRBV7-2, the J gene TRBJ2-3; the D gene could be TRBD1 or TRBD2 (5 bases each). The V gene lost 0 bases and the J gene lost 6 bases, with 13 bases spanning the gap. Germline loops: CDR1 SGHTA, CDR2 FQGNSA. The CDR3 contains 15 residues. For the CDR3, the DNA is TGTGCCAGCAGCTTAGCGGGGGTAACGACTGATACGCAGTATTTT. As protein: CASSLAGVTTDTQYF.

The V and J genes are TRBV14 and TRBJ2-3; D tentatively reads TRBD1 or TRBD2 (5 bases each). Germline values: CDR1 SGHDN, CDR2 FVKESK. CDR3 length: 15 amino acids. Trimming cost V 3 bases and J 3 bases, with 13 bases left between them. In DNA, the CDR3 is TGTGCCAGCAGCCATGGGACCTTCCTGACAGATACGCAGTATTTT. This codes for CASSHGTFLTDTQYF.

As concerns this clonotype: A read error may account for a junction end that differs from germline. The CDR3 DNA follows: TGCGCCAGCAGTAGCGGGAGGGCCGGAATAGCCAAAAACATTCATTACTTC. This sequence encodes CASSSGRAGIAKNIHYF. This sequence joins TRBV10-2 and TRBJ2-4; the match to TRBD2 covers 10 bases. Germline CDR1 reads WSHSY; CDR2 reads SAAADI. The CDR3 has 17 amino acids.

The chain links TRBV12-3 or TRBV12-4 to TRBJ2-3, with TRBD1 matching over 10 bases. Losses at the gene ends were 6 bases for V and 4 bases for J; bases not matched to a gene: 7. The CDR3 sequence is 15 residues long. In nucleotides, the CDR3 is TGTGCCAGCAGCAGCAGGACAGGGGGTGCAGATACGCAGTATTTT. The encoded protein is CASSSRTGGADTQYF.

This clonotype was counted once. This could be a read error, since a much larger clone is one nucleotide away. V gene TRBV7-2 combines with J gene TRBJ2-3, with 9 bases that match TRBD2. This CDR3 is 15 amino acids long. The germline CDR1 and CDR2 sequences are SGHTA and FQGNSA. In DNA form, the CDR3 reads TGTGCCAGCAGCCTAGCGGGACAGAGCACAGATATGCAGTATTTT. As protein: CASSLAGQSTDMQYF. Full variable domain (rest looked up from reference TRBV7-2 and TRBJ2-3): GAGVSQSPSNKVTEKGKDVELRCDPISGHTALYWYRQSLGQGLEFLIYFQGNSAPDKSGLPSDRFSAERTGGSVSTLTIQRTQQEDSAVYLCASSLAGQSTDMQYFGPGTRLTVL.

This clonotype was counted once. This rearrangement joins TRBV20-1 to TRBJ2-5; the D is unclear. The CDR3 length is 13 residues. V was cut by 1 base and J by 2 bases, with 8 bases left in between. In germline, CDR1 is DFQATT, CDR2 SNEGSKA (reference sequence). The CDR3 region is CSARAPEQETQYF. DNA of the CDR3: TGCAGTGCTAGAGCGCCTGAACAAGAGACCCAGTACTTC.

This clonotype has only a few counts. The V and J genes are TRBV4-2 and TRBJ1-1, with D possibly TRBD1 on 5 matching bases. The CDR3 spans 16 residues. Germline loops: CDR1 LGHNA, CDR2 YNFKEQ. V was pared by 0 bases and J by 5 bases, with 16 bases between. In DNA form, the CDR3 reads TGTGCCAGCAGCCAAGAGACAGTTAGCGGGGGGACTGAAGCTTTCTTT. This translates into CASSQETVSGGTEAFF.

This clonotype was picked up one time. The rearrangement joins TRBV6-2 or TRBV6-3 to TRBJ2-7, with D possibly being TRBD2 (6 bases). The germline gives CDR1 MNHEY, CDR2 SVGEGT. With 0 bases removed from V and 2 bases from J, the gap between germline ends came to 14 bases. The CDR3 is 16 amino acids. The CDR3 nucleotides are TGTGCCAGCAGTTACTCAGGACTAACCGCCACCTACGAGCAGTACTTC. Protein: CASSYSGLTATYEQYF.

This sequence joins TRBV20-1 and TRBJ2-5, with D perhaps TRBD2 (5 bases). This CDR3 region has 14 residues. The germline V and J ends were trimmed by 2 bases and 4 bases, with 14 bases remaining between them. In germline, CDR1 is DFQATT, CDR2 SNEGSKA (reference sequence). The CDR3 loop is CSARSFLEGETQYF. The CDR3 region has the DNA TGCAGTGCTAGATCCTTCCTCGAGGGAGAGACCCAGTACTTC.

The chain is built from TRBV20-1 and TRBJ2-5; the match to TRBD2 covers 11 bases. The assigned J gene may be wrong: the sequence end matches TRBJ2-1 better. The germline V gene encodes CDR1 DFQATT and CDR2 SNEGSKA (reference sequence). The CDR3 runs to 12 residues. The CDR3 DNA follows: TGCAGTGTAGCGGGGGGGGCTGATGAGCAGTTCTTC. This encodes CSVAGGADEQFF.

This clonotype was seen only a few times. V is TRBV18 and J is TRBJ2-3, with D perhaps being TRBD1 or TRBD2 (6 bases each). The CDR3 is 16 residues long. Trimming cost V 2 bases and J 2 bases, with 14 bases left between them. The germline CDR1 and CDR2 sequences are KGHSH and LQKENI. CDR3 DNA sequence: TGTGCCAGCTCACCATCCGGGGGCGCTTTCACAGATACGCAGTATTTT. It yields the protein CASSPSGGAFTDTQYF.

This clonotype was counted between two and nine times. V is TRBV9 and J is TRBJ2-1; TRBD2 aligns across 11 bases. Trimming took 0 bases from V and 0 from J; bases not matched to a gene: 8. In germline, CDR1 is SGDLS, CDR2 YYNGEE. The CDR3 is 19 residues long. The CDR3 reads CASSVAGTSGGSSYNEQFF. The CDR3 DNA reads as TGTGCCAGCAGCGTAGCGGGGACTAGCGGTGGAAGCTCCTACAATGAGCAGTTCTTC.

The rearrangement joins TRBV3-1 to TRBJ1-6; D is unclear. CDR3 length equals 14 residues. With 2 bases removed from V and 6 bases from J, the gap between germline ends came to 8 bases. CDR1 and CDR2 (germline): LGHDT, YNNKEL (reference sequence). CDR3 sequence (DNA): TGTGCCAGCAGCCAAATAACCTTTAATTCACCCCTCCACTTT. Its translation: CASSQITFNSPLHF. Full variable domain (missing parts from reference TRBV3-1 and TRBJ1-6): DTAVSQTPKYLVTQMGNDKSIKCEQNLGHDTMYWYKQDSKKFLKIMFSYNNKELIINETVPNRFSPKSPDKAHLNLHINSLELGDSAVYFCASSQITFNSPLHFGNGTRLTVT.

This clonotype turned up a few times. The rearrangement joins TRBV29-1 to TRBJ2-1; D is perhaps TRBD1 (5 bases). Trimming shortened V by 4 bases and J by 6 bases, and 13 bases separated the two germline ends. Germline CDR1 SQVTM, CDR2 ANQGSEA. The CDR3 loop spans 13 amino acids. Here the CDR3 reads CSVGLAGFNEQFF. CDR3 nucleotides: TGCAGCGTTGGATTGGCAGGGTTCAATGAGCAGTTCTTC.

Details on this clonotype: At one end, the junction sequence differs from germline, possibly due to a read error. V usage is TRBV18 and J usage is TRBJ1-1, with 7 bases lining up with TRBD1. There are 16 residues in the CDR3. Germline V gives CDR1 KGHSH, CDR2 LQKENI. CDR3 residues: CASSPRQGGTHTEAFF. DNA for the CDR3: TGTGCCAGCTCACCACGACAGGGAGGCACCCACACCGAAGCTTTCTTT.

CDR3 in DNA: TGTGCCAGCAGCCTATCCACTGATACAGGGAGAGGAGAGGGCTACACCTTC. Amino acid sequence: CASSLSTDTGRGEGYTF. The chain couples TRBV7-3 to TRBJ1-2; the D gene is possibly TRBD1 (6 bases). The V gene lost 5 bases and the J gene lost 8 bases, with 27 bases spanning the gap. The CDR3 is 17 residues long. CDR1 is SGHTA, CDR2 FQGTGA, per germline.

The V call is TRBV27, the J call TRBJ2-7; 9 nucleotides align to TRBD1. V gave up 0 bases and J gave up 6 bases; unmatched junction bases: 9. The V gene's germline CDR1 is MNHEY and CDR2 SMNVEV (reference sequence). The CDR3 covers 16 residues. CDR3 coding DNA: TGTGCCAGCAGTTTATCGGGCAGGGACAGGGTTTTCGAGCAGTACTTC. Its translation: CASSLSGRDRVFEQYF.

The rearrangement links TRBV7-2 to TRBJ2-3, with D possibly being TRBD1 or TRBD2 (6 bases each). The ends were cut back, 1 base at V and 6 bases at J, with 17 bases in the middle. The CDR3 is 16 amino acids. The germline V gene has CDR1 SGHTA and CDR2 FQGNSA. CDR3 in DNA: TGTGCCAGCAGCTTAGGGATCGGGGGCCCCGGGGATACGCAGTATTTT. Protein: CASSLGIGGPGDTQYF.

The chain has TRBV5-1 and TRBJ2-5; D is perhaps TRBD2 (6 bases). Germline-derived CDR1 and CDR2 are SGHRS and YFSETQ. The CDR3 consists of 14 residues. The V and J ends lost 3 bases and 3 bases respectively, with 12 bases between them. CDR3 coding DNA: TGCGCCAGCAGCTCAACCCCGGGGGAAGAGACCCAGTACTTC. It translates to CASSSTPGEETQYF.

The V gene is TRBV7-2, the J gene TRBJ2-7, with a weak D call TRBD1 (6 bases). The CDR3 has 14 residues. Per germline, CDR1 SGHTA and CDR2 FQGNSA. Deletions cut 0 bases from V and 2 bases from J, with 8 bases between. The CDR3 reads CASSLAQGTYEQYF. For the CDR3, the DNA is TGTGCCAGCAGCTTAGCACAGGGAACCTACGAGCAGTACTTC.

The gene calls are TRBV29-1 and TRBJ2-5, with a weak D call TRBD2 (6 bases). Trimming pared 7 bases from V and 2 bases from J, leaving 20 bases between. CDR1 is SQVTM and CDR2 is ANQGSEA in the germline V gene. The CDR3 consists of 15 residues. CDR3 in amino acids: CSADPGLPVQETQYF. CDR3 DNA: TGCAGCGCCGATCCGGGACTCCCTGTACAAGAGACCCAGTACTTC.

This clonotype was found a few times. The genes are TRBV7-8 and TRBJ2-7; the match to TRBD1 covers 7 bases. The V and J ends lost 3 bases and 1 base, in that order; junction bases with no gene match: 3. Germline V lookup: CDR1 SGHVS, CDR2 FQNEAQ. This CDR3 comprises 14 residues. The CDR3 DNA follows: TGTGCCAGCAGCTTCGACAGGGAGTCCTACGAGCAGTACTTC. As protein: CASSFDRESYEQYF.

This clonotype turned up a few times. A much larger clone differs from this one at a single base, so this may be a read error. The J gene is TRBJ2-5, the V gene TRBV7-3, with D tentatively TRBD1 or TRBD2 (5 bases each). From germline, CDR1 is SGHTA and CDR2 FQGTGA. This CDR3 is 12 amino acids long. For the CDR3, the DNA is TGTGCCAGCAGCTTAAGGGGGAATGAGCAGTCCTTC. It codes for CASSLRGNEQSF. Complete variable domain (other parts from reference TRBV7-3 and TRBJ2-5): GAGVSQTPSNKVTEKGKYVELRCDPISGHTALYWYRQSLGQGPEFLIYFQGTGAADDSGLPNDRFFAVRPEGSVSTLKIQRTERGDSAVYLCASSLRGNEQSFGPGTRLLVL.

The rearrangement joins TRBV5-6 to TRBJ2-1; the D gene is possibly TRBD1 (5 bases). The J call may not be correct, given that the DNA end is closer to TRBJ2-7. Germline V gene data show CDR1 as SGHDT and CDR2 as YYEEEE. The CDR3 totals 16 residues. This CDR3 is CASSPGRQGNTLEQYF. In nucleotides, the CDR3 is TGTGCCAGCAGCCCTGGCCGGCAGGGCAACACCCTCGAGCAGTACTTC.

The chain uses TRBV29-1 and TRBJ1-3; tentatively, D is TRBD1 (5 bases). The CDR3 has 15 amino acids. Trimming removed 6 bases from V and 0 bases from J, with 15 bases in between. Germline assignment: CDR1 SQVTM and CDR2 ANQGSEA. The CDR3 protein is CSVARQIYSGNTIYF. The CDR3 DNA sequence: TGCAGCGTCGCTCGACAGATTTACTCTGGAAACACCATATATTTT.

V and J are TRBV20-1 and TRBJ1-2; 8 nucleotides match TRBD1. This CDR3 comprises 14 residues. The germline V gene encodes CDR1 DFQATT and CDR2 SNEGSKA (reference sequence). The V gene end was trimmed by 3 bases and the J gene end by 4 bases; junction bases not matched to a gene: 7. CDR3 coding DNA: TGCAGTGCTAGGAAGGACAGGGCCCCCTATGGCTACACCTTC. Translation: CSARKDRAPYGYTF.